Here is one T cell receptor beta chain with its context. Its antigen target is currently unknown. HCMV serostatus was determined by detecting HCMV-specific IgG in serum with a commercial ELISA kit. Peripheral blood mononuclear cells were isolated from blood by Ficoll density gradient centrifugation. This sample was included in a study of T cells expressing NK-cell markers (dated by TCRdb to the early 2020s). Describing the broader study: Seven to nine donors provided sorted CD3+CD56+NKG2C+, CD3+CD56+NKG2C- and CD3+CD56-NKG2C+ T-cell subsets, whose TCR beta-chain repertoires were profiled. Among the eight sequenced donors, seven were HCMV-seropositive and one was HCMV-seronegative. All eight donors whose samples were sequenced were randomly selected healthy volunteers, three of them men and five women. Libraries were sequenced as 2 x 150 bp reads on Illumina HiSeq 2000/2500, MiSeq or NextSeq.

The paper's findings and limits, for the study overall: It remained unclear whether the expanded NKG2C-expressing T cell clones were specific for HCMV antigens. Those dominant clonotypes were again the most abundant among CD3+CD56-NKG2C+ cells in several donors, at roughly 25-65%. In more than five donors, the dominant CD3+CD56+NKG2C+ clonotypes were found to rank among the top 10 CD8+ clonotypes and to make up about 1.0-7.5% of CD8+ T cells.

Sequenced using an Illumina HiSeq 2000. 5'RACE template switching, by which a universal primer site and unique molecular identifiers were added, was used to make TCR beta cDNA libraries. cDNA synthesis was primed from the TCR beta constant segment, followed by two successive PCR amplification steps. The source study handled its data this way. Reads were demultiplexed and grouped by UMI with MIGEC, and clonotypes were assembled and quantified with MiTCR. To remove erroneous sequences, TCR cDNA sequences were retained only when supported by two or more reads. The tcR package was used for downstream repertoire analysis, with clonotypes matched between fractions based on CDR3 nucleotide sequence plus V segment. VDJmatch was used to annotate antigen specificity against VDJdb, with one amino acid substitution in CDR3 allowed. TCRdb reprocessed the raw reads; every CDR3 protein sequence is a single record, and DNA is not supplied. V and J calls and clone size were set by TCRdb, not the authors. The table for this sample lists around 180,000 distinct CDR3 sequences. The top ten clonotypes cover 20% of the sample.

The sequenced material came from blood T cells: a sorted CD56 or NKG2C T cell subset, CD4+ or CD8+ T cells, or bulk PBMC T cells (not recorded which). The receptor was isolated from a man aged 18-75 years in good health.

The CDR3 region has the sequence CASSRDRGPYNEQFF. The chain couples TRBV12-3 or TRBV12-4 to TRBJ2-1. There are 15 amino acids in the CDR3, from cysteine to phenylalanine inclusive. The coding DNA is unavailable.